This TCR beta chain is from a study of blood T cell repertoires in COVID-19. Study information: Sources were T cells, B-cell-depleted T cells, or PBMCs; the material itself was cDNA or gDNA.

From germline, CDR1 is SGHDT and CDR2 YYEEEE. The CDR3 loop spans 15 amino acids. Trimming took 3 bases from V and 4 from J; bases not matched to a gene: 6. Enrollees, 18 to 89 years old, lived in 24 US areas. Assignment of participants to cohorts was predicated upon participant-reported clinical history. Only in-frame clones appear in the TCRdb table, and some are missing; sequencing was by immunoSEQ multiplex PCR. The table includes hundreds of thousands of clones, approximately 89% detected once. This receptor was obtained from a woman between 35 and 50 years old who had recovered from COVID-19. Sequencing was performed on PBMCs or T cells enriched from blood (not recorded which). This chain joins TRBV5-6 and TRBJ2-1, with TRBD1 matching 8 bases. CDR3 region: CASSWTGSLYNEQFF. The CDR3 DNA sequence: TGTGCCAGCAGCTGGACAGGGAGCCTTTACAATGAGCAGTTCTTC. Supplemented by reference TRBV5-6 and TRBJ2-1, the full variable domain reads DAGVTQSPTHLIKTRGQQVTLRCSPKSGHDTVSWYQQALGQGPQFIFQYYEEEERQRGNFPDRFSGHQFPNYSSELNVNALLLGDSALYLCASSWTGSLYNEQFFGPGTRLTVL.